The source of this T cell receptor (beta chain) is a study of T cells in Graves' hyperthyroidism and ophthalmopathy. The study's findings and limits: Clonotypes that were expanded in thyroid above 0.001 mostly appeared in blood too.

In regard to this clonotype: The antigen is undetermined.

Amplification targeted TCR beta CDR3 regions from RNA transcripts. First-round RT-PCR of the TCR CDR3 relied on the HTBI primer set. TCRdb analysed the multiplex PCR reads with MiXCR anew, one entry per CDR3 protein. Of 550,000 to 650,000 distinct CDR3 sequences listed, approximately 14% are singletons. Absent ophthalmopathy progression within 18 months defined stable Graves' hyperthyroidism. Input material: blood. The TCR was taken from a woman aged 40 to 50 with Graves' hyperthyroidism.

CDR3 sequence: CASSYSGEQFF. The DNA for the CDR3 is TGTGCCAGCAGTTACTCCGGTGAGCAGTTCTTC. The rearrangement joins TRBV6-5 to TRBJ2-1, with D unclear. Deletions cut 0 bases from V and 9 bases from J, with 3 bases between. Germline V lookup: CDR1 MNHEY, CDR2 SVGAGI. This CDR3 is built from 11 residues.